The 27 T cell receptor beta chains below all came from one sample that was sequenced in a study of cytomegalovirus exposure and HLA in healthy donors. The PCR was carried out with 60 Vbeta primers and 13 Jbeta primers. Profiled with immunoSEQ multiplex PCR; TCRdb holds only in-frame clones, not every one. This table holds some 110,000 clones, 65% to 90% found once. The sequencing input was PBMCs. The receptors originated from a man aged 30 to 39 in good health and CMV-seropositive.

The J gene is TRBJ2-1, the V gene TRBV18; D may be TRBD2 (7 bases). The CDR3 runs 16 residues. Looked up from germline, CDR1 is KGHSH and CDR2 is LQKENI. Trimming left V 8 bases short and J 5 bases short, with 22 bases between. The CDR3 DNA is TGTGCCAGCCCGCCCTTGGGGGGGCTTCTCAACAATGAGCAGTTCTTC. Residues: CASPPLGGLLNNEQFF.

The chain uses TRBV7-9 and TRBJ2-3, with 9 nucleotides matching TRBD2. V shed 4 bases and J 0 bases; nucleotides not matched to a gene: 5. This CDR3 spans 16 amino acids. CDR1 and CDR2 (germline): SEHNR, FQNEAQ (reference sequence). The DNA for the CDR3 is TGTGCCAGCAGCTCCAGCGGGGGGCGAAGCACAGATACGCAGTATTTT. It codes for CASSSSGGRSTDTQYF.

V is TRBV7-9 and J is TRBJ2-5, with D possibly being TRBD2 (5 bases). The J call may be in error: the DNA end matches TRBJ2-7 better. CDR1 SEHNR and CDR2 FQNEAQ come from the germline V gene (reference sequence). The CDR3 is 12 residues long. In DNA, the CDR3 is TGTGCCAGCAGCCCGGGGTCCTACGAGCAGTACTTC. This encodes CASSPGSYEQYF.

The V and J genes are TRBV7-2 and TRBJ2-2, with D perhaps matching TRBD1 (5 bases). Germline CDR1 reads SGHTA; CDR2 reads FQGNSA. V lost 0 bases to trimming and J lost 6 bases, with 11 bases between them. The length of the CDR3 is 15 residues. The chain's CDR3 is CASSLAQGEAGELFF. The CDR3 coding sequence is TGTGCCAGCAGCTTAGCGCAGGGCGAGGCCGGGGAGCTGTTTTTT.

The rearrangement uses TRBV6-6 and TRBJ1-5; perhaps TRBD1 as D (6 bases). This CDR3 spans 12 amino acids. Germline-derived CDR1 and CDR2 are MNHNY and SVGAGI (reference sequence). Trimming cost V 10 bases and J 2 bases, with 9 bases left between them. As DNA, the CDR3 is TGTGCCACCCGACAGGGCAATCAGCCCCAGCATTTT. Translation gives CATRQGNQPQHF.

This sequence joins TRBV28 and TRBJ2-1; 11 bases are a match to TRBD2. Germline assignment: CDR1 MDHEN and CDR2 SYDVKM. This CDR3 has 17 residues. The V gene end was trimmed by 3 bases and the J gene end by 2 bases; junction bases not matched to a gene: 6. The CDR3 DNA reads TGTGCCAGCAGTTTCGGTACTAGCGGGGGCCCCTACAATGAGCAGTTCTTC. It is translated as CASSFGTSGGPYNEQFF.

This chain connects TRBV7-2 to TRBJ2-2; D might be TRBD1 (6 bases). The germline gives CDR1 SGHTA, CDR2 FQGNSA. Trimming pared 3 bases from V and 2 bases from J, leaving 10 bases between. This CDR3 spans 15 amino acids. The CDR3 nucleotides read TGTGCCAGCAGCTTCCTGACAGGAAACACCGGGGAGCTGTTTTTT. The encoded protein is CASSFLTGNTGELFF.

The rearrangement joins TRBV5-4 to TRBJ2-7, with 9 bases matching TRBD2. Per germline, CDR1 SGHNT and CDR2 YYREEE (reference sequence). The junction had 1 base not matched to a gene; V was cut back by 4 bases and J by 2 bases. This CDR3 contains 13 residues. The DNA for the CDR3 is TGTGCCAGCAGCCCTAGCGGGACCTACGAGCAGTACTTC. Translated: CASSPSGTYEQYF.

The J gene is TRBJ1-3, the V gene TRBV4-2; D may be TRBD1 (6 bases). This CDR3 is 17 amino acids long. The germline V and J ends were trimmed by 3 bases and 8 bases, with 23 bases remaining between them. The germline CDR1 and CDR2 sequences are LGHNA and YNFKEQ. CDR3 DNA: TGTGCCAGCAGCCATGACCCTTCGAACAGGGTAGGAGACACCATATATTTT. Its protein is CASSHDPSNRVGDTIYF.

This chain joins TRBV30 and TRBJ1-6; 7 nucleotides agree with TRBD1. CDR1 and CDR2 (germline): GTSNPN, SVGIG (reference sequence). After removal of 0 bases from V and 5 bases from J, the junction contained 1 base not matched to a gene. There are 14 residues in the CDR3. The chain's CDR3 is CAWSVGTDNSPLHF. CDR3 coding DNA: TGTGCCTGGAGTGTAGGGACAGATAATTCACCCCTCCACTTT.

The chain links TRBV18 to TRBJ2-2; D perhaps matches TRBD1 (5 bases). V lost 8 bases, J lost 5 bases, and 6 bases lay in between. CDR3 length equals 11 residues. CDR1 and CDR2 from the germline V gene are KGHSH and LQKENI. In DNA, the CDR3 is TGTGCCAGCCGACAGACCGGGGAGCTGTTTTTT. Translation gives CASRQTGELFF.

CDR3 nucleotide sequence: TGCGCCAGCAGCTCTCTTAGCGGGGCAACCTACAATGAGCAGTTCTTC. It specifies CASSSLSGATYNEQFF. This chain joins TRBV4-1 and TRBJ2-1, with 8 positions matching TRBD2. With 5 bases clipped from V and 2 bases from J, the junction kept 8 bases outside the gene matches. CDR1 is MGHRA and CDR2 is YSYEKL in the germline V gene. The CDR3 loop spans 16 amino acids.

The V and J genes are TRBV30 and TRBJ2-7, with TRBD1 matching 10 bases. This CDR3 is built from 15 residues. V dropped 0 bases and J dropped 5; count of bases not matched to a gene: 7. In germline, CDR1 is GTSNPN, CDR2 SVGIG (reference sequence). The CDR3 bases are TGTGCCTGGAGTGTCGGGACAGGGGCTTTTAACGAGCAGTACTTC. Its protein product is CAWSVGTGAFNEQYF.

V gene TRBV28 combines with J gene TRBJ2-7; tentative D call: TRBD1 (5 bases). Germline V CDR1 and CDR2: MDHEN, SYDVKM. Deletions cut 6 bases from V and 3 bases from J, with 9 bases between. The CDR3 is made up of 12 amino acids. This CDR3 reads CASRGPSYEQYF. CDR3 nucleotide sequence: TGTGCCAGCAGGGGGCCCAGCTACGAGCAGTACTTC.

The V and J genes are TRBV11-2 and TRBJ2-5; TRBD2 matches at 9 bases. Judging by the DNA end, TRBJ2-7 fits better; the J call may be wrong. Looked up from germline, CDR1 is SGHAT and CDR2 is FQNNGV. This CDR3 is 18 amino acids long. CDR3 DNA sequence: TGTGCCAGCAGCTTAGTGACTAGCGGAAGGGGGAGCTCCTACGAGCAGTACTTC. As protein: CASSLVTSGRGSSYEQYF.

This clone was observed a single time. The chain combines TRBV29-1 with TRBJ2-1; 12 nucleotides line up with TRBD2. V trimming: 3 bases; J trimming: 4 bases; junction bases outside the gene matches: 4. CDR1 is SQVTM, CDR2 ANQGSEA, per germline. The CDR3 totals 15 residues. The CDR3 region is CSVERGTSGYNEQFF. CDR3 nucleotide sequence: TGCAGCGTTGAGCGGGGGACTAGCGGGTACAATGAGCAGTTCTTC.

This clone was found a few times. This rearrangement joins TRBV7-3 to TRBJ1-1; the match to TRBD1 covers 7 bases. This CDR3 has 13 residues. The ends lost 5 bases at V and 7 bases at J; junction bases unmatched: 7. CDR1 is SGHTA, CDR2 FQGTGA, per germline. CDR3 protein: CASSEDRPGEAFF. Here the CDR3 DNA reads TGTGCCAGCAGCGAGGACAGGCCCGGTGAAGCTTTCTTT. The entire variable domain, with the rest obtained from reference TRBV7-3 and TRBJ1-1, is as follows: GAGVSQTPSNKVTEKGKYVELRCDPISGHTALYWYRQSLGQGPEFLIYFQGTGAADDSGLPNDRFFAVRPEGSVSTLKIQRTERGDSAVYLCASSEDRPGEAFFGQGTRLTVV.

Worth noting for this clone: Other nucleotide sequences in the sample specify the same CDR3. V usage is TRBV25-1 and J usage is TRBJ1-6; D unclear. Germline assignment: CDR1 MGHDK and CDR2 SYGVNS. Trimming removed 2 bases at V and 7 bases at J, with 6 bases between. The length of the CDR3 is 13 residues. CDR3 sequence: CASSELGNSPLHF. In DNA form, the CDR3 reads TGTGCCAGCAGTGAACTCGGGAATTCACCCCTCCACTTT.

This clone appeared a few times. The chain has TRBV6-6 and TRBJ1-1; possible D gene TRBD1, 5 bases. The V end lost 2 bases, the J end lost 7 bases, and 11 bases lay between the germline ends. The V gene's germline CDR1 is MNHNY and CDR2 SVGAGI (reference sequence). CDR3 length: 13 residues. The CDR3 nucleotides are TGTGCCAGCAGTTACAAGGGGCCCAGTGAAGCTTTCTTT. This codes for CASSYKGPSEAFF.

A remark on this clone: The sample contains more than one DNA sequence encoding this CDR3. The rearrangement joins TRBV30 to TRBJ2-3, with D perhaps matching TRBD2 (7 bases). V lost 5 bases to trimming and J lost 2 bases, with 14 bases between them. This CDR3 has 14 amino acids. In germline, CDR1 is GTSNPN, CDR2 SVGIG (reference sequence). CDR3 loop: CAWGGGGYTDTQYF. CDR3 DNA: TGTGCCTGGGGAGGGGGGGGCTACACAGATACGCAGTATTTT.

V is TRBV6-4 and J is TRBJ1-4; 8 bases map to TRBD1. Losses at the gene ends were 4 bases for V and 3 bases for J; bases not matched to a gene: 4. Germline V CDR1 and CDR2: MRHNA, SNTAGT. This CDR3 is 15 amino acids long. CDR3 in amino acids: CASSAQTGANEKLFF. CDR3 bases: TGTGCCAGCAGTGCCCAGACAGGGGCTAATGAAAAACTGTTTTTT.

The chain uses TRBV6-6 and TRBJ1-4; TRBD1 is a possible D gene (5 bases). Germline CDR1 and CDR2: MNHNY and SVGAGI (reference sequence). The CDR3 consists of 13 residues. Trimming removed 7 bases from V and 8 bases from J, with 14 bases in between. In DNA, the CDR3 is TGTGCCAGCAACGGCGGACAATACGAAAAACTGTTTTTT. Its translation: CASNGGQYEKLFF.

This chain joins TRBV5-6 and TRBJ1-5; D is ambiguous. The CDR3 is 14 amino acids. The V gene lost 1 base and the J gene lost 5 bases, with 10 bases spanning the gap. Germline loops: CDR1 SGHDT, CDR2 YYEEEE. The CDR3 sequence is CASSLPQADQPQHF. Here the CDR3 DNA reads TGTGCCAGCAGCTTGCCGCAGGCCGATCAGCCCCAGCATTTT.

This chain links TRBV9 with TRBJ2-1, with TRBD2 matching 11 bases. V was clipped by 2 bases and J by 4 bases; unmatched bases: 2. There are 15 residues in the CDR3. Germline V gives CDR1 SGDLS, CDR2 YYNGEE. The chain's CDR3 is CASSVTSGGYNEQFF. Written as DNA, the CDR3 is TGTGCCAGCAGCGTCACTAGCGGGGGTTACAATGAGCAGTTCTTC.

This chain joins TRBV5-1 and TRBJ1-5, with a possible D match to TRBD1 (5 bases). From germline, CDR1 is SGHRS and CDR2 YFSETQ. Trimming shortened V by 0 bases and J by 0 bases, and 7 bases separated the two germline ends. CDR3 length: 15 residues. As DNA, the CDR3 is TGCGCCAGCAGCTTGGACGGGGGTAGCAATCAGCCCCAGCATTTT. This encodes CASSLDGGSNQPQHF.

The chain links TRBV9 to TRBJ1-3; possible D gene TRBD1, 5 bases. The V gene's germline CDR1 is SGDLS and CDR2 YYNGEE. V gave up 0 bases and J gave up 3 bases, with 19 bases separating them. There are 18 residues in the CDR3. DNA of the CDR3: TGTGCCAGCAGCGTAGACCCGGGTGGGACTAGGAGTGGAAACACCATATATTTT. Protein sequence: CASSVDPGGTRSGNTIYF.

This sequence joins TRBV28 and TRBJ2-1; 11 bases are a match to TRBD1. Germline V CDR1 and CDR2: MDHEN, SYDVKM. The CDR3 consists of 14 residues. V gave up 10 bases and J gave up 4 bases; unmatched junction bases: 6. The CDR3 region is CAIGDRGDYNEQFF. For the CDR3, the DNA is TGTGCCATCGGGGACAGGGGGGATTACAATGAGCAGTTCTTC.